This is a list of T cell receptor beta chains from one sample in a study of cytomegalovirus exposure and HLA in healthy donors. TCRdb's table, derived via immunoSEQ multiplex PCR, lists solely in-frame clones and lacks some. The sample has under 200,000 clones, less than 80% seen once. Specimen: PBMCs. The receptor source for this set is a woman between 40 and 50 years old in good health and CMV-seronegative. Both conserved end residues are part of each CDR3. Expanded clones get a size class; other rows say once, few or many, or leave the size out.

CDR3 length	V gene	clone size	J gene	CDR3 protein
18	TRBV11-3	NA	TRBJ2-3	CASSLDVTSGRYTDTQYF
16	TRBV7-2	NA	TRBJ2-3	CASSLYGTRPTDTQYF
13	TRBV10-1	NA	TRBJ1-3	CASSADSGNTIYF
16	TRBV7-9	once	TRBJ2-1	CASSSGLAGVYNEQFF
14	TRBV10-2	NA	TRBJ1-4	CASSRTGRGEKLFF
14	TRBV27	once	TRBJ2-7	CASSLSDSSYEQYF
14	TRBV29-1	NA	TRBJ1-1	CSVNMDNRYIAAFF
17	TRBV6-1	NA	TRBJ2-2	CASSELAGGTNTGELFF
14	TRBV7-9	NA	TRBJ1-1	CASRSPGDATEAFF
16	TRBV5-1	NA	TRBJ1-3	CASSLLFEGSGNTIYF
11	TRBV30	NA	TRBJ1-2	CAWSSGGGYTF
15	TRBV7-6	NA	TRBJ1-4	CASSLGGQSNEKLFF
15	TRBV10-2	NA	TRBJ2-3	CASRDFSGGTDTQYF
8	TRBV20-1	NA	TRBJ1-1	CSARGAFF
14	TRBV5-1	once	TRBJ2-1	CASSQGAPYNEQFF
15	TRBV11-3	NA	TRBJ2-2	CASSLGTLNTGELFF
11	TRBV29-1	NA	TRBJ2-5	CSALGAETQYF
14	TRBV11-2	NA	TRBJ2-7	CASSPGTGMREQYF
14	TRBV7-2	few	TRBJ2-7	CASSPAGTVYEQYF
16	TRBV2	NA	TRBJ2-3	CATHRDRGADTDTQYF
14	TRBV25-1	NA	TRBJ1-6	CASSEQSYNSPLHF
15	TRBV29-1	NA	TRBJ2-1	CNVRTAKTGHNEQFF
17	TRBV10-3	NA	TRBJ2-3	CAISEPGLAGSSDTQYF
15	TRBV28	few	TRBJ2-5	CASSPDRGGIETQYF
15	TRBV11-1	NA	TRBJ2-1	CASSSGGGSYNEQFF
12	TRBV2	NA	TRBJ2-1	CATRDYYNEQFF